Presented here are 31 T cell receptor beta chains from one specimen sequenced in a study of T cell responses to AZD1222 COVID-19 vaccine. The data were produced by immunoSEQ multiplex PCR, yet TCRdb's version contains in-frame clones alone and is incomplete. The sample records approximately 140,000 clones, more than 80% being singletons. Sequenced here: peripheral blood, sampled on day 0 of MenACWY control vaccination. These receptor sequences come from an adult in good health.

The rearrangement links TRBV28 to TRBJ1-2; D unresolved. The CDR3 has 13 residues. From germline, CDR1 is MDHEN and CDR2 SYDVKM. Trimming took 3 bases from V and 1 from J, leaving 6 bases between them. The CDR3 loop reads CASSFRSNYGYTF. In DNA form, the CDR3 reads TGTGCCAGCAGTTTTCGGAGTAACTATGGCTACACCTTC.

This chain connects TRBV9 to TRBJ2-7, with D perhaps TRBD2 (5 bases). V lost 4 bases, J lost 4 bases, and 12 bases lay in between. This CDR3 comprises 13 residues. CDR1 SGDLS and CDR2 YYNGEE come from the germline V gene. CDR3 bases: TGTGCCAGCAGCTTACGGACTGGGTACGAGCAGTACTTC. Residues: CASSLRTGYEQYF. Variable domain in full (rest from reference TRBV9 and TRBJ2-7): DSGVTQTPKHLITATGQRVTLRCSPRSGDLSVYWYQQSLDQGLQFLIQYYNGEERAKGNILERFSAQQFPDLHSELNLSSLELGDSALYFCASSLRTGYEQYFGPGTRLTVT.

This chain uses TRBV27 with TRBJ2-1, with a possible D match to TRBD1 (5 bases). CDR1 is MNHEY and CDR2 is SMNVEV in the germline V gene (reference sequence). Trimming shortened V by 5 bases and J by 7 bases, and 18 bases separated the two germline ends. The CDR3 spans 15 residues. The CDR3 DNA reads TGTGCCAGCAGTCTGCTGTCCCCGAAGGGGAATGAGCAGTTCTTC. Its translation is CASSLLSPKGNEQFF.

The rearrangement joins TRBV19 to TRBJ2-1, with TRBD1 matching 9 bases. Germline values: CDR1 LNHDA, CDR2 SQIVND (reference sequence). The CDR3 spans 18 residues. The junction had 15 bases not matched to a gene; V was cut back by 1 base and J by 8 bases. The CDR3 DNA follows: TGTGCCAGTAGTATAGTCCCCACCGGGACAGGGTCACGCCATGAGCAGTTCTTC. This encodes CASSIVPTGTGSRHEQFF.

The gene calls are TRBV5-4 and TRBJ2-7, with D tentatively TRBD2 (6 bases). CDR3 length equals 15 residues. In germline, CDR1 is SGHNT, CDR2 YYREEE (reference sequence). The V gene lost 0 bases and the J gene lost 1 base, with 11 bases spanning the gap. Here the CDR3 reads CASSLDGGGSYEQYF. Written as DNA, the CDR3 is TGTGCCAGCAGCTTGGACGGGGGTGGATCCTACGAGCAGTACTTC.

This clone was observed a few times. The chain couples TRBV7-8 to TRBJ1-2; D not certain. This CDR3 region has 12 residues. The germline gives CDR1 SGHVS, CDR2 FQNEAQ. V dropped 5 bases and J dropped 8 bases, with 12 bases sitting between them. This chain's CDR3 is CASSLGPGGYTF. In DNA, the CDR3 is TGTGCCAGCAGCCTTGGGCCGGGAGGCTACACCTTC.

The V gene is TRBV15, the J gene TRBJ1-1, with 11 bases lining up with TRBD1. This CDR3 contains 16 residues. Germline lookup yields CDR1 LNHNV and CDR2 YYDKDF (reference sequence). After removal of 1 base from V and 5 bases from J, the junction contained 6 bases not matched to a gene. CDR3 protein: CATSRASGTGGTEAFF. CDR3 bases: TGTGCCACCAGCAGAGCCTCCGGGACAGGGGGAACTGAAGCTTTCTTT.

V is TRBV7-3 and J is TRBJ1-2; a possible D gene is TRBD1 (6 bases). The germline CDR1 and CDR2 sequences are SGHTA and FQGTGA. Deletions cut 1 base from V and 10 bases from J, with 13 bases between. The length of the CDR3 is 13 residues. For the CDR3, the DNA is TGTGCCAGCAGCTTAAATCCAAAGGGGGACTACACCTTC. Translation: CASSLNPKGDYTF.

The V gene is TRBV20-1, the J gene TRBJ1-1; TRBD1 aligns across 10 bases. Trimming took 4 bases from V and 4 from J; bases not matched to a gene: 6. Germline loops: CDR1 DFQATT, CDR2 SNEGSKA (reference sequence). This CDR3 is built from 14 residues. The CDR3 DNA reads TGCAGTGCTATTGAGACAGGGGGCATCACTGAAGCTTTCTTT. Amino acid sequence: CSAIETGGITEAFF.

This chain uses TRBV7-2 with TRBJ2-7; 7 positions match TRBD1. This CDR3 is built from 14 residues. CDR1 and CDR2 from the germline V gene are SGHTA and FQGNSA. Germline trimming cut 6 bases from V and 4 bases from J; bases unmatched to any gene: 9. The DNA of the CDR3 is TGTGCCAGCAGATCCGACAGGGTCTCGTACGAGCAGTACTTC. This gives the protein CASRSDRVSYEQYF. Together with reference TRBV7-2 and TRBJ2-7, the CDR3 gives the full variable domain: GAGVSQSPSNKVTEKGKDVELRCDPISGHTALYWYRQSLGQGLEFLIYFQGNSAPDKSGLPSDRFSAERTGGSVSTLTIQRTQQEDSAVYLCASRSDRVSYEQYFGPGTRLTVT.

The CDR3, as DNA: TGTGCCAGCAGCCGCGCACGAATGAACACTGAAGCTTTCTTT. This translates into CASSRARMNTEAFF. The gene calls are TRBV13 and TRBJ1-1; D gene unclear. Germline CDR1 is PRHDT and CDR2 is FYEKMQ (reference sequence). The CDR3 loop spans 14 amino acids. With 5 bases removed from V and 0 bases from J, the gap between germline ends came to 10 bases.

This CDR3 is CASSLGLGTSSPLHF. The DNA for the CDR3 is TGCGCCAGCAGCTTGGGGTTGGGGACATCGTCACCCCTCCACTTT. The chain joins TRBV5-1 to TRBJ1-6; weak D call: TRBD1 (6 bases). Trimming removed 0 bases at V and 10 bases at J, with 14 bases between. The CDR3 is 15 residues long. Germline V CDR1 and CDR2: SGHRS, YFSETQ.

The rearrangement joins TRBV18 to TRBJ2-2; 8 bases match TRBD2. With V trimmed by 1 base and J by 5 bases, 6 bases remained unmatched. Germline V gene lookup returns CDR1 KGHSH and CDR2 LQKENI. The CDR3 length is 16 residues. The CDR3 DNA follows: TGTGCCAGCTCACCACTCCGGGGGGGCCGGACCGGGGAGCTGTTTTTT. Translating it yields CASSPLRGGRTGELFF.

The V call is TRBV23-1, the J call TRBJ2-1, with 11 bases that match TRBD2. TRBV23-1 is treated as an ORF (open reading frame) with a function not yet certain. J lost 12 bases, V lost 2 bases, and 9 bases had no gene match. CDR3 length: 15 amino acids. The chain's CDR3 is CASSQTTSGETRQFF. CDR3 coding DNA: TGCGCCAGCAGTCAAACGACTAGCGGGGAGACTCGGCAGTTCTTC.

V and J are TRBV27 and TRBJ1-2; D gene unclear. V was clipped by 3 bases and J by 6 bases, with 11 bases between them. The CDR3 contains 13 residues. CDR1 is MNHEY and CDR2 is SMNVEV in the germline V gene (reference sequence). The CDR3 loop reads CASSFSGKDGYTF. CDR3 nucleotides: TGTGCCAGCAGTTTTTCCGGGAAAGATGGCTACACCTTC.

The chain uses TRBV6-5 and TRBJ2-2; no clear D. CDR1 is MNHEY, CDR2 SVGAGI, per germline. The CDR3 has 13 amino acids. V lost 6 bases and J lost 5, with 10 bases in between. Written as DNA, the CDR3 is TGTGCCAGCAGGGTCTCTCCTACCGGGGAGCTGTTTTTT. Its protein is CASRVSPTGELFF.

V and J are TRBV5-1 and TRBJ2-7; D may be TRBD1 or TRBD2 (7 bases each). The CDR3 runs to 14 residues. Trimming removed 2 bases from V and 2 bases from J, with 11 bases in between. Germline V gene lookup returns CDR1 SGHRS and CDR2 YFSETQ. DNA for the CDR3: TGCGCCAGCAGCTTCAGGGGGGGTACCTACGAGCAGTACTTC. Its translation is CASSFRGGTYEQYF. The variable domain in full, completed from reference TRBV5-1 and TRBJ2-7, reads KAGVTQTPRYLIKTRGQQVTLSCSPISGHRSVSWYQQTPGQGLQFLFEYFSETQRNKGNFPGRFSGRQFSNSRSEMNVSTLELGDSALYLCASSFRGGTYEQYFGPGTRLTVT.

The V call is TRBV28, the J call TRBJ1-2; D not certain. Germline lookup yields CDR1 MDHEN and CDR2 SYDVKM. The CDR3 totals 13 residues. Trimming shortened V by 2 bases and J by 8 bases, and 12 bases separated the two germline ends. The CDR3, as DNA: TGTGCCAGCAGTTTACGGGGTTTCGGCGGCTACACCTTC. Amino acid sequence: CASSLRGFGGYTF.

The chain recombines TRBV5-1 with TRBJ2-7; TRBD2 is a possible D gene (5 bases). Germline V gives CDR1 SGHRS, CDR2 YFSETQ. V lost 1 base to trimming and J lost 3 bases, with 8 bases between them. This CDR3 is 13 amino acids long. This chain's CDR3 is CASSLSGIYEQYF. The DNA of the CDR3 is TGCGCCAGCAGCTTGAGCGGAATCTACGAGCAGTACTTC.

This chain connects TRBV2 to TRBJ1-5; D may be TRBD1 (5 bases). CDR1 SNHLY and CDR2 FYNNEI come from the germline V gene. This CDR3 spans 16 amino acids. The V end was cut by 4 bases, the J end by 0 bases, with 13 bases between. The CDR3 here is CASSVGQGYSNQPQHF. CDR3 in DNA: TGTGCCAGCAGTGTTGGCCAGGGCTATAGCAATCAGCCCCAGCATTTT.

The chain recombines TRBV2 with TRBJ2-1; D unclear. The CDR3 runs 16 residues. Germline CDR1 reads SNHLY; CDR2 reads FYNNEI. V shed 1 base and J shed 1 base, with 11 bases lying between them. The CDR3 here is CASSEDPQWSYNEQFF. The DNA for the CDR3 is TGTGCCAGCAGTGAAGACCCCCAGTGGTCCTACAATGAGCAGTTCTTC.

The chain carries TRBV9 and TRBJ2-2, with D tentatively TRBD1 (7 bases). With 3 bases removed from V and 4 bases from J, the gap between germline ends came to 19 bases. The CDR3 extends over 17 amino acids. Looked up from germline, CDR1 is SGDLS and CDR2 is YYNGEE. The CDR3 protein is CASSAQQGLGGTGELFF. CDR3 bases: TGTGCCAGCAGCGCACAACAGGGGTTGGGGGGCACCGGGGAGCTGTTTTTT.

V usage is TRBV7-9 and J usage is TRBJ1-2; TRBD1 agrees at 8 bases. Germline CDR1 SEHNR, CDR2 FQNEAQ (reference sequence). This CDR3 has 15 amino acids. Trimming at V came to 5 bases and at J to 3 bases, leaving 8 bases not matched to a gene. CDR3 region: CASSEGADRDYGYTF. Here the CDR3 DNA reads TGTGCCAGCAGCGAGGGAGCGGACAGGGACTATGGCTACACCTTC.

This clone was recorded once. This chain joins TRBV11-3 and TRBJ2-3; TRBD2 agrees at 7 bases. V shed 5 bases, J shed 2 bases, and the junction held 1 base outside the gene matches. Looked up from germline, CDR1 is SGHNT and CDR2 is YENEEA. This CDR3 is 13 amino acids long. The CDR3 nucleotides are TGTGCCAGCAGCCGGGGGGACACAGATACGCAGTATTTT. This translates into CASSRGDTDTQYF.

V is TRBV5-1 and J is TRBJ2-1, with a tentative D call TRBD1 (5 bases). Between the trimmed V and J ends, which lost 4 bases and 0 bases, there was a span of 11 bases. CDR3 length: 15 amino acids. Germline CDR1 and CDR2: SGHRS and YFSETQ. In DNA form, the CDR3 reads TGCGCCAGCAGCCCCAGGGCTACCTCCTACAATGAGCAGTTCTTC. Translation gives CASSPRATSYNEQFF. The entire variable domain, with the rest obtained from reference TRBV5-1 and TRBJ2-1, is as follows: KAGVTQTPRYLIKTRGQQVTLSCSPISGHRSVSWYQQTPGQGLQFLFEYFSETQRNKGNFPGRFSGRQFSNSRSEMNVSTLELGDSALYLCASSPRATSYNEQFFGPGTRLTVL.

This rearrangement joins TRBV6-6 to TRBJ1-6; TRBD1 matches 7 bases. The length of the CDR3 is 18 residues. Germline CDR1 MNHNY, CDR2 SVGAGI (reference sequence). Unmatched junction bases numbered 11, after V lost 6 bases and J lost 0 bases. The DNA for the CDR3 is TGTGCCAGCAGCCGAACCCGGGACAGACTCTCCTATAATTCACCCCTCCACTTT. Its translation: CASSRTRDRLSYNSPLHF.

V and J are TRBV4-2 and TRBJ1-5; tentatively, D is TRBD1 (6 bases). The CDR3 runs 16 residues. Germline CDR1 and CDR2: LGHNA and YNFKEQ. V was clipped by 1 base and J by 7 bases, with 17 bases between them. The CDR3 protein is CASSQGVLQGRQPQHF. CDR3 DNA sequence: TGTGCCAGCAGCCAAGGGGTTTTACAGGGCAGGCAGCCCCAGCATTTT.

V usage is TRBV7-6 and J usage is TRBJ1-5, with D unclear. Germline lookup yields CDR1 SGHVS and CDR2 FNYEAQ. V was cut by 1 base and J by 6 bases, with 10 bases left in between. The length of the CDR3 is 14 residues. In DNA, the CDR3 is TGTGCCAGCAGCTTAGTCCGGGGAGGTCAGCCCCAGCATTTT. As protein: CASSLVRGGQPQHF.

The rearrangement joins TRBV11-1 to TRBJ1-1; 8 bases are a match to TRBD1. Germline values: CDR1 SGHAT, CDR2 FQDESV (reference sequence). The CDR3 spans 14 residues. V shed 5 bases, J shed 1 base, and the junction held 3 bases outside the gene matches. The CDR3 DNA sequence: TGTGCCAGCAGCGTCGACAGGGGGAACACTGAAGCTTTCTTT. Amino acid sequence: CASSVDRGNTEAFF.

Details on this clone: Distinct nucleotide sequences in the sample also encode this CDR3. CDR3 in DNA: TGTGCCAGTAGCAGGCGGATGAACACTGAAGCTTTCTTT. Its translation is CASSRRMNTEAFF. The chain recombines TRBV19 with TRBJ1-1; no clear D gene. CDR1 is LNHDA and CDR2 is SQIVND in the germline V gene (reference sequence). The CDR3 sequence is 13 residues long. Trimming cost V 6 bases and J 0 bases, with 8 bases left between them. The full variable domain, in which reference TRBV19 and TRBJ1-1 provide the parts outside the CDR3, is DGGITQSPKYLFRKEGQNVTLSCEQNLNHDAMYWYRQDPGQGLRLIYYSQIVNDFQKGDIAEGYSVSREKKESFPLTVTSAQKNPTAFYLCASSRRMNTEAFFGQGTRLTVV.

The CDR3 nucleotides are TGTGCCAGCAGCTTGCCCGCCGGCGGCTTCTACAATGAGCAGTTCTTC. Protein product: CASSLPAGGFYNEQFF. V usage is TRBV5-4 and J usage is TRBJ2-1, with D uncertain. From germline, CDR1 is SGHNT and CDR2 YYREEE (reference sequence). The CDR3 extends over 16 amino acids. Trimming pared 1 base from V and 3 bases from J, leaving 14 bases between.